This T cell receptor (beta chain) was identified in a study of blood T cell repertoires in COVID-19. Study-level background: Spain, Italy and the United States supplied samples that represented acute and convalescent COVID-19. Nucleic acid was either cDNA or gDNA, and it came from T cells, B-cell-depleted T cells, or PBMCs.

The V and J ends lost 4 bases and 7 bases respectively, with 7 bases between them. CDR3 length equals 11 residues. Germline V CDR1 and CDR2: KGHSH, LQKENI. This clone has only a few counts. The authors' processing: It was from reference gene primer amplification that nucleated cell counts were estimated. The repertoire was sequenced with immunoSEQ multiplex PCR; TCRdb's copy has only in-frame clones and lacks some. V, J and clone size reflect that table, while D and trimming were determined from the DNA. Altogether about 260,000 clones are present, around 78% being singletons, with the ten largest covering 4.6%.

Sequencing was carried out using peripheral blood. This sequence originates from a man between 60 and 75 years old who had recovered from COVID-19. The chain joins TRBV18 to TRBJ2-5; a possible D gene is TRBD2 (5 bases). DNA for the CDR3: TGTGCCAGCTCACGAAGCGGGACCCAGTACTTC. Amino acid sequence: CASSRSGTQYF. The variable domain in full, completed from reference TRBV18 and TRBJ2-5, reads NAGVMQNPRHLVRRRGQEARLRCSPMKGHSHVYWYRQLPEEGLKFMVYLQKENIIDESGMPKERFSAEFPKEGPSILRIQQVVRGDSAAYFCASSRSGTQYFGPGTRLLVL.